This T cell receptor beta chain was sequenced for a study of blood T cell repertoires in COVID-19. Looking at the study overall: Sites in the United States, Italy and Spain provided acute and convalescent COVID-19 samples. PBMCs, B-cell-depleted T cells, or T cells provided the cDNA or gDNA that made up the material.

Per the original data handling: Counts of nucleated cells, estimated from reference gene primer amplification, were obtained. Sequencing was performed with immunoSEQ multiplex PCR; in TCRdb, only in-frame clones are kept and a portion is missing. The D gene and trimming were derived from the DNA, and the V and J assignments and clone size from that table. The profile shows tens of thousands of clones, roughly 89% of them singletons. V was trimmed by 2 bases and J by 4 bases, leaving 10 bases between them. The germline V gene has CDR1 SGHKS and CDR2 YYEKEE (reference sequence). The CDR3 runs 14 residues.

This chain connects TRBV5-5 to TRBJ1-5, with D perhaps TRBD1 (6 bases). The sequenced sample was peripheral blood. This sequence originates from a woman of 80 years or more with active or convalescent COVID-19. This chain's CDR3 is CASSFGTGNQPQHF. CDR3 DNA: TGTGCCAGCAGCTTTGGTACAGGGAATCAGCCCCAGCATTTT.